A single sample gave rise to the 2 T cell receptor beta chains below, sequenced in a study of cytomegalovirus exposure and HLA in healthy donors (dated by TCRdb to 2017 to 2019). Libraries came from the immunoSEQ multiplex PCR assay. For the multiplex PCR, a mixture combining 60 forward primers for TCR Vbeta segments and 13 reverse primers for TCR Jbeta segments was used. TCRdb took over this immuneACCESS table, retaining in-frame rearrangements with V and J assigned. Such tables are incomplete; in checked studies, under half of the missing clones stem from an unresolved V gene, and the remainder is unexplained. This sample has over 80,000 clones in its table, and 73% of those were observed once. Roughly 4% of the sample goes to the ten largest clones. Material: PBMCs. These receptors all stem from a man between 35 and 55 years old in good health and CMV-seronegative.

The CDR3 bases are TGCGCCAGCACATTGGTCGGTAGCGGACCCACAGATACGCAGTATTTT. It translates to CASTLVGSGPTDTQYF. The chain has TRBV5-1 and TRBJ2-3; D may be TRBD2 (6 bases). CDR3 size: 16 residues. With 6 bases removed from V and 2 bases from J, the gap between germline ends came to 19 bases. Germline V gene sequence: CDR1 SGHRS, CDR2 YFSETQ.

The chain combines TRBV15 with TRBJ1-6, with TRBD1 matching over 7 bases. After removal of 0 bases from V and 10 bases from J, the junction contained 9 bases not matched to a gene. The CDR3 consists of 16 residues. Germline CDR1 is LNHNV and CDR2 is YYDKDF (reference sequence). CDR3 DNA sequence: TGTGCCACCAGCAGAGATCCAGGGACAGTCCCCTCACCCCTCCACTTT. Translation: CATSRDPGTVPSPLHF.